One and the same sample provided the 23 T cell receptor beta chains below, sequenced in a study of blood T cell repertoires in COVID-19. Generated by immunoSEQ multiplex PCR, the TCRdb table keeps only in-frame clones and is missing some. The sample carries about 300,000 clones, 70% to 90% recorded once. What was sequenced was peripheral blood. The origin of the receptors is a man younger than 35 with active or convalescent COVID-19.

This clone was seen once. The chain is built from TRBV29-1 and TRBJ1-2; the match to TRBD1 covers 9 bases. Germline V CDR1 and CDR2: SQVTM, ANQGSEA. V lost 7 bases to trimming and J lost 4 bases; unmatched junction nucleotides: 7. The CDR3 contains 13 residues. CDR3 sequence (DNA): TGCAGCGGGCGGACAGGGGAATTCTATGGCTACACCTTC. This gives the protein CSGRTGEFYGYTF.

The rearrangement uses TRBV5-1 and TRBJ2-2; TRBD1 matches at 10 bases. The CDR3 contains 15 residues. Unmatched junction bases numbered 2, after V lost 0 bases and J lost 6 bases. Germline V gives CDR1 SGHRS, CDR2 YFSETQ. CDR3 nucleotides: TGCGCCAGCAGCTTGGGGGGACAGGGGCCCGGGGAGCTGTTTTTT. It translates to CASSLGGQGPGELFF. The full variable domain, its missing parts supplied by reference TRBV5-1 and TRBJ2-2, is KAGVTQTPRYLIKTRGQQVTLSCSPISGHRSVSWYQQTPGQGLQFLFEYFSETQRNKGNFPGRFSGRQFSNSRSEMNVSTLELGDSALYLCASSLGGQGPGELFFGEGSRLTVL.

J is TRBJ2-7 and V is TRBV7-6; TRBD2 matches at 8 bases. The germline V gene encodes CDR1 SGHVS and CDR2 FNYEAQ. The V gene end was trimmed by 0 bases and the J gene end by 0 bases; junction bases not matched to a gene: 4. The CDR3 length is 16 residues. Here the CDR3 DNA reads TGTGCCAGCAGCTTAGCCGGCGGGGGGCTCTCCTACGAGCAGTACTTC. Translating gives CASSLAGGGLSYEQYF.

In its sample, this clone was seen a few times. The chain has TRBV12-3 or TRBV12-4 and TRBJ2-1; 8 bases fit TRBD2. The CDR3 spans 13 residues. V trimming: 6 bases; J trimming: 4 bases; junction bases outside the gene matches: 2. The CDR3 DNA is TGTGCCAGCAGGCGGGGGGTATACAATGAGCAGTTCTTC. Its translation: CASRRGVYNEQFF.

V gene TRBV10-2 combines with J gene TRBJ2-7, with D perhaps TRBD1 (6 bases). V was trimmed by 6 bases and J by 0 bases, leaving 15 bases between them. The CDR3 contains 15 residues. Germline V gives CDR1 WSHSY, CDR2 SAAADI. The CDR3 loop is CASRVGQSNSYEQYF. Here the CDR3 DNA reads TGCGCCAGCAGAGTAGGACAGAGTAACTCCTACGAGCAGTACTTC.

The table lists this clone with a few counts. V gene TRBV5-1 combines with J gene TRBJ1-6, with a possible D match to TRBD1 (6 bases). Trimming shortened V by 2 bases and J by 7 bases, and 10 bases separated the two germline ends. CDR3 length: 14 residues. The germline gives CDR1 SGHRS, CDR2 YFSETQ. The CDR3 sequence is CASSFSGANSPLHF. The CDR3 nucleotides read TGCGCCAGCAGCTTCTCAGGGGCGAATTCACCCCTCCACTTT.

This clone has a handful of counts. This rearrangement joins TRBV9 to TRBJ1-6, with TRBD1 as a possible D gene (6 bases). V was pared by 4 bases and J by 8 bases, with 13 bases between. This CDR3 is 14 amino acids long. Per the germline V gene, CDR1 is SGDLS and CDR2 is YYNGEE. CDR3 loop: CASSPAGGDSPLHF. CDR3 bases: TGTGCCAGCAGCCCGGCGGGGGGCGATTCACCCCTCCACTTT.

This rearrangement joins TRBV7-2 to TRBJ1-2; D gene ambiguous. The CDR3 is 15 amino acids. From germline, CDR1 is SGHTA and CDR2 FQGNSA. Trimming took off 4 bases at V and 4 bases at J, with 16 bases between the two ends. CDR3: CASSSSTRSIYGYTF. The CDR3 DNA is TGTGCCAGCAGCTCAAGCACCCGATCGATCTATGGCTACACCTTC.

The chain recombines TRBV4-3 with TRBJ1-2, with TRBD1 matching over 7 bases. Germline assignment: CDR1 LGHNA and CDR2 YSLEER. CDR3 length: 17 residues. With V trimmed by 1 base and J by 7 bases, 15 bases remained unmatched. Here the CDR3 reads CASSQGSTGVLVSGYTF. Here the CDR3 DNA reads TGCGCCAGCAGCCAAGGCAGTACAGGGGTGTTAGTCAGTGGCTACACCTTC.

V and J are TRBV27 and TRBJ1-6; tentative D call: TRBD1 (5 bases). Germline V CDR1 and CDR2: MNHEY, SMNVEV (reference sequence). The CDR3 is made up of 15 amino acids. Trimming removed 6 bases from V and 6 bases from J, with 15 bases in between. The CDR3 region has the DNA TGTGCCAGCAGCTCCCCAGACAGACTTAATTCACCCCTCCACTTT. This sequence encodes CASSSPDRLNSPLHF.

The chain combines TRBV4-2 with TRBJ2-7, with TRBD2 matching over 8 bases. The CDR3 has 14 residues. CDR1 is LGHNA, CDR2 YNFKEQ, per germline. Losses at the gene ends were 5 bases for V and 6 bases for J; bases not matched to a gene: 9. The DNA of the CDR3 is TGTGCCAGCAGCTTCCGGGGGGGGGTCTCCGAGCAGTACTTC. Translating it yields CASSFRGGVSEQYF.

The chain has TRBV12-5 and TRBJ1-5; D is possibly TRBD1 (6 bases). V gave up 1 base and J gave up 7 bases, with 14 bases separating them. Per germline, CDR1 LGHNT and CDR2 FRNRAP. This CDR3 is built from 15 residues. The chain's CDR3 is CASGLAHYREQPQHF. In DNA form, the CDR3 reads TGTGCTAGTGGTTTGGCACACTACAGGGAACAGCCCCAGCATTTT.

The rearrangement joins TRBV2 to TRBJ2-3; D is perhaps TRBD1 (5 bases). CDR1 SNHLY and CDR2 FYNNEI come from the germline V gene. V lost 6 bases and J 3 bases, leaving 16 bases between the germline ends. CDR3 length equals 15 residues. CDR3 region: CASSLGRQETDTQYF. DNA of the CDR3: TGTGCCAGCAGCCTGGGGCGGCAGGAGACAGATACGCAGTATTTT.

The chain has TRBV6-1 and TRBJ2-5; 9 positions match TRBD1. V trimming: 3 bases; J trimming: 2 bases; junction bases outside the gene matches: 4. Germline V gene data show CDR1 as MNHNS and CDR2 as SASEGT. This CDR3 contains 15 residues. The CDR3 DNA follows: TGTGCCAGCAGTGACCAGGGACAGGGTCAAGAGACCCAGTACTTC. Its protein product is CASSDQGQGQETQYF.

The rearrangement joins TRBV2 to TRBJ1-6, with 8 bases identical to TRBD1. Germline V CDR1 and CDR2: SNHLY, FYNNEI. The CDR3 totals 15 residues. Germline trimming cut 6 bases from V and 5 bases from J; bases unmatched to any gene: 6. CDR3 loop: CASSADRGDNSPLHF. The CDR3 DNA follows: TGTGCCAGCAGCGCCGACAGGGGAGATAATTCACCCCTCCACTTT.

Notes on this clone: The identical CDR3 is also encoded by other nucleotide sequences in the sample. This sequence joins TRBV14 and TRBJ1-1; perhaps TRBD1 as D (5 bases). Germline-derived CDR1 and CDR2 are SGHDN and FVKESK. CDR3 length equals 13 residues. V dropped 3 bases and J dropped 1 base, with 6 bases sitting between them. CDR3 sequence reads: CASSQQGNTEAFF. In nucleotides, the CDR3 is TGTGCCAGCAGCCAGCAGGGGAACACTGAAGCTTTCTTT.

V usage is TRBV27 and J usage is TRBJ2-7; D remains unclear. Germline CDR1 MNHEY, CDR2 SMNVEV (reference sequence). The CDR3 extends over 14 amino acids. Trimming took off 1 base at V and 0 bases at J, with 7 bases between the two ends. The CDR3 region is CASSLYLSSYEQYF. CDR3 coding DNA: TGTGCCAGCAGTTTATACTTGAGCTCCTACGAGCAGTACTTC.

The chain joins TRBV28 to TRBJ1-5; D uncertain. Per germline, CDR1 MDHEN and CDR2 SYDVKM. This CDR3 comprises 15 residues. V shed 5 bases and J shed 2 bases, with 13 bases lying between them. The DNA of the CDR3 is TGTGCCAGCAGTCGGGGTGGGGTCGGCAATCAGCCCCAGCATTTT. It translates to CASSRGGVGNQPQHF.

J is TRBJ2-7 and V is TRBV9, with 7 bases matching TRBD2. The CDR3 sequence is 15 residues long. Germline CDR1 is SGDLS and CDR2 is YYNGEE. V lost 4 bases and J lost 3; bases outside the gene matches: 10. CDR3 protein: CASSPWGGDDYEQYF. In DNA, the CDR3 is TGTGCCAGCAGCCCGTGGGGGGGTGACGACTACGAGCAGTACTTC.

This chain links TRBV5-1 with TRBJ2-5; D might be TRBD2 (7 bases). CDR1 is SGHRS, CDR2 YFSETQ, per germline. This CDR3 comprises 17 residues. Trimming removed 0 bases from V and 1 base from J, with 16 bases in between. CDR3 sequence reads: CASSLGPGEGSQETQYF. CDR3 coding DNA: TGCGCCAGCAGCTTGGGCCCAGGGGAGGGTTCCCAAGAGACCCAGTACTTC.

The chain employs TRBV4-1 and TRBJ1-1; D gene ambiguous. CDR1 is MGHRA and CDR2 is YSYEKL in the germline V gene. The CDR3 loop spans 13 amino acids. The V and J ends lost 0 bases and 8 bases respectively, with 10 bases between them. CDR3 nucleotides: TGCGCCAGCAGCCAAGAGGGAGATTACGAAGCTTTCTTT. This gives the protein CASSQEGDYEAFF.

This clone was counted only a few times. This chain links TRBV19 with TRBJ1-5; maybe TRBD1 (5 bases). The CDR3 spans 16 residues. The V and J ends lost 6 bases and 2 bases respectively, with 17 bases between them. Looked up from germline, CDR1 is LNHDA and CDR2 is SQIVND (reference sequence). The CDR3 loop reads CASRPIDGGGNQPQHF. The CDR3 bases are TGTGCCAGTAGACCTATAGACGGGGGAGGCAATCAGCCCCAGCATTTT.

V is TRBV27 and J is TRBJ1-5; D is ambiguous. This CDR3 has 14 residues. CDR1 MNHEY and CDR2 SMNVEV come from the germline V gene (reference sequence). V was clipped by 5 bases and J by 0 bases, with 8 bases between them. The CDR3 loop reads CASSPGLSNQPQHF. In nucleotides, the CDR3 is TGTGCCAGCAGTCCTGGACTTAGCAATCAGCCCCAGCATTTT.